The source of this TCR beta chain is a study of chemoradiotherapy in HPV16-positive cancers. V was shortened by 0 bases and J by 5 bases, with 8 bases between the two germline ends. This CDR3 is built from 13 residues. The germline V gene encodes CDR1 SGHDT and CDR2 YYEEEE. A word on this clone: Its specificity is not known.

Over chemoradiotherapy, repertoires were sampled more than once. Findings of the study overall: Better recurrence-free survival went with HPV-responsive T-cell expansion in HPV16-positive patients. Candidate HPV-specific clones and E7-related TCR motifs grew in tumor during treatment. Functional assays defining HPV-specific T cells used only a couple of HPV16-positive patients.

Assay used: immunoSEQ multiplex PCR; TCRdb lists only in-frame clones, some missing. The sample carries 12,000 or so clones, around nine tenths recorded once. Sequencing was performed on blood, taken from a patient who underwent chemoradiotherapy. This receptor was identified in a human donor with HPV-associated anogenital cancer. The chain uses TRBV5-6 and TRBJ1-1; D unresolved. CDR3 nucleotides: TGTGCCAGCAGCTTGGTCGGCGAGACTGAAGCTTTCTTT. It yields the protein CASSLVGETEAFF. Full variable domain (remainder filled in from reference TRBV5-6 and TRBJ1-1): DAGVTQSPTHLIKTRGQQVTLRCSPKSGHDTVSWYQQALGQGPQFIFQYYEEEERQRGNFPDRFSGHQFPNYSSELNVNALLLGDSALYLCASSLVGETEAFFGQGTRLTVV.